The rows below give T cell receptor beta chains drawn from one sample of a study of blood T cell repertoires in COVID-19. Profiled with immunoSEQ multiplex PCR; TCRdb holds only in-frame clones, not every one. The sample lists about 240,000 clones; approximately 86% were seen once. Sequenced sample: PBMCs or T cells enriched from blood (not recorded which). The receptors were gathered from a woman between 40 and 55 years old with acute COVID-19. Both conserved end residues are part of each CDR3. D genes are given only for firm matches. A clone size is listed for some rows: how often the clone was seen (once, few, many), or a class if it is expanded.

d_call,clone_size,j_call,v_call,cdr3_nt,cdr3_aa
.,once,TRBJ2-7,TRBV15,TGTGCCACCAGCAGAGGCGTTCTCACCTACGAGCAGTACTTC,CATSRGVLTYEQYF
.,.,TRBJ2-7,TRBV9,TGTGCCAGCAGCGTAGATGGGGCCCCCTACGAGCAGTACTTC,CASSVDGAPYEQYF
TRBD2,.,TRBJ2-1,TRBV7-9,TGTGCCAGCACCGTAGGGGCGGGAGCTACGAATGAGCAGTTCTTC,CASTVGAGATNEQFF
.,.,TRBJ1-1,TRBV9,TGTGCCAGCAGCGTAGAAGGGACTGTGAACACTGAAGCTTTCTTT,CASSVEGTVNTEAFF
.,.,TRBJ2-7,TRBV5-6,TGTGCCAGCAGCTTACTGTGGGAGGAGTACTACGAGCAGTACTTC,CASSLLWEEYYEQYF
TRBD2,.,TRBJ2-7,TRBV19,TGTGCCAGTAGTGGACTAGCGGGAGGGCCCAAATCTGGAGATCAGTACTTC,CASSGLAGGPKSGDQYF
.,.,TRBJ1-5,TRBV27,TGTGCCAGCAGTTTATATCCCCCAGGAGGTAGCAATCAGCCCCAGCATTTT,CASSLYPPGGSNQPQHF
TRBD1,.,TRBJ2-5,TRBV11-3,TGTGCCAGCAGCTTAGAAGCCCCTACAGGGGGAGAGACCCAGTACTTC,CASSLEAPTGGETQYF
.,.,TRBJ2-7,TRBV28,TGTGCCAGCAGTTTGGGCAGGTTCTACGAGCAGTACTTC,CASSLGRFYEQYF
TRBD1,few,TRBJ2-1,TRBV7-9,TGTGCCAGCAGCTTAGAAAACAGGGGGGAGGAGCAGTTCTTC,CASSLENRGEEQFF
.,.,TRBJ1-2,TRBV11-3,TGTGCCAGCAGCTTAGATCGAGGACAGAATAACTATGGCTACACCTTC,CASSLDRGQNNYGYTF
TRBD1,few,TRBJ1-2,TRBV18,TGTGCCAGCTCCCCACTCGGAGCCAGGGGGGACGGCTACACCTTC,CASSPLGARGDGYTF
TRBD1,.,TRBJ2-3,TRBV5-1,TGCGCCAGCAGACCGGACAGGAGGAACACAGATACGCAGTATTTT,CASRPDRRNTDTQYF
.,.,TRBJ2-2,TRBV6-5,TGTGCCAGCAGTTACTCCACACAGGGGAACACCGGGGAGCTGTTTTTT,CASSYSTQGNTGELFF
TRBD1,once,TRBJ2-2,TRBV11-3,TGTGCCAGCGGGCAGGGGGACACCGGGGAGCTGTTTTTT,CASGQGDTGELFF
.,.,TRBJ2-2,TRBV6-4,TGTGCCAGCAGTGAGCAGGGGGGAACCGGGGAGCTGTTTTTT,CASSEQGGTGELFF
TRBD2,.,TRBJ2-1,TRBV5-1,TGCGCCAGCAGCTACGACACTAGCGGAATCAATGAGCAGTTCTTC,CASSYDTSGINEQFF
TRBD1,once,TRBJ2-7,TRBV6-1,TGTGCCAGCAGTGAGGGACAGGGGGCCGTCTACGAGCAGTACTTC,CASSEGQGAVYEQYF
.,.,TRBJ2-7,TRBV5-1,TGCGCCAGCAGCTTTCAGGGATCCTACGAGCAGTACTTC,CASSFQGSYEQYF
TRBD2,.,TRBJ2-7,TRBV4-1,TGCGCCAGCAGTCATTCTAGTAGCGGGGGGGGCTCTGGCGAGCAGTACTTC,CASSHSSSGGGSGEQYF
.,.,TRBJ2-4,TRBV7-8,TGTGCCAGCAGCTTACCCCGTGCGGGTTCAAACATTCAGTACTTC,CASSLPRAGSNIQYF
.,.,TRBJ2-1,TRBV5-6,TGTGCCAGCAGCTTTCTCGCGGGCCGTGGCAATGAGCAGTTCTTC,CASSFLAGRGNEQFF
.,.,TRBJ2-7,TRBV10-3,TGTGCCATCAGTGATTCCCGGGAAGGGTACGAGCAGTACTTC,CAISDSREGYEQYF
TRBD2,.,TRBJ2-7,TRBV7-8,TGTGCCAGCAGCTTAGATGGGGGACTCGCGGGGGGAGGAGAATACGAGCAGTACTTC,CASSLDGGLAGGGEYEQYF